A single sample gave rise to the 30 T cell receptor beta chains below, sequenced in a study of cytomegalovirus exposure and HLA in healthy donors. The PCR made use of 60 Vbeta and 13 Jbeta primers. Clones were read by immunoSEQ multiplex PCR, and TCRdb kept only the in-frame ones, dropping some. The sample has over 150,000 clones, more than 85% seen once. Sequenced input: PBMCs. These TCRs come from a girl under three years old in good health and CMV-seronegative.

J is TRBJ2-5 and V is TRBV27, with 9 bases matching TRBD2. Germline CDR1 and CDR2: MNHEY and SMNVEV (reference sequence). V dropped 6 bases and J dropped 5; count of bases not matched to a gene: 25. CDR3 size: 20 residues. CDR3 in DNA: TGTGCCAGCAGCAAGTCCCCAACCGGGGCGGGAGGGCCTGCATCGGAGACCCAGTACTTC. This gives the protein CASSKSPTGAGGPASETQYF.

The V gene is TRBV2, the J gene TRBJ1-4; D is ambiguous. The CDR3 contains 14 residues. Germline V gene lookup returns CDR1 SNHLY and CDR2 FYNNEI. The V and J ends lost 7 bases and 4 bases respectively, with 13 bases between them. The CDR3 DNA follows: TGTGCCAGCAACTACGAGGGCCTTAATGAAAAACTGTTTTTT. This sequence encodes CASNYEGLNEKLFF. Using reference TRBV2 and TRBJ1-4 for the parts outside the CDR3, the full variable domain is EPEVTQTPSHQVTQMGQEVILRCVPISNHLYFYWYRQILGQKVEFLVSFYNNEISEKSEIFDDQFSVERPDGSNFTLKIRSTKLEDSAMYFCASNYEGLNEKLFFGSGTQLSVL.

The genes are TRBV9 and TRBJ1-5; a possible D gene is TRBD1 (6 bases). The ends were cut back, 0 bases at V and 1 base at J, with 11 bases in the middle. The CDR3 extends over 16 amino acids. Germline CDR1 and CDR2: SGDLS and YYNGEE. CDR3 region: CASSVVGTFSNQPQHF. The CDR3 nucleotides are TGTGCCAGCAGCGTAGTAGGGACATTCAGCAATCAGCCCCAGCATTTT.

This sequence joins TRBV7-2 and TRBJ2-5, with unresolved D. The CDR3 runs 11 residues. V was cut by 1 base and J by 7 bases, with 4 bases left in between. CDR1 and CDR2 (germline): SGHTA, FQGNSA. CDR3 amino acids: CASSLGGTQYF. As DNA, the CDR3 is TGTGCCAGCAGCTTAGGCGGGACCCAGTACTTC.

V is TRBV5-1 and J is TRBJ2-2, with D possibly matching TRBD1 (5 bases). Germline CDR1 and CDR2: SGHRS and YFSETQ. There are 14 residues in the CDR3. The V end lost 5 bases, the J end lost 1 base, and 9 bases lay between the germline ends. The CDR3 loop is CASRTERNTGELFF. DNA for the CDR3: TGCGCCAGCAGGACAGAGAGGAACACCGGGGAGCTGTTTTTT.

This clone was counted between two and nine times. The genes are TRBV7-9 and TRBJ2-7; 7 nucleotides agree with TRBD1. Trimming cost V 1 base and J 5 bases; bases outside gene matches: 8. In germline, CDR1 is SEHNR, CDR2 FQNEAQ (reference sequence). The CDR3 spans 15 residues. Here the CDR3 DNA reads TGTGCCAGCAGCTTAGAAGAGGGGGCTGAAAACGAGCAGTACTTC. This codes for CASSLEEGAENEQYF.

The CDR3: CASSLGGTSGHQETQYF. For the CDR3, the DNA is TGTGCCAGCAGCTTAGGGGGGACTAGCGGGCACCAAGAGACCCAGTACTTC. The chain has TRBV11-2 and TRBJ2-5, with 12 nucleotides matching TRBD2. V trimming: 1 base; J trimming: 0 bases; junction bases outside the gene matches: 3. Germline CDR1 is SGHAT and CDR2 is FQNNGV. This CDR3 is built from 17 residues.

The J gene is TRBJ2-7, the V gene TRBV4-2, with D unresolved. The V gene lost 1 base and the J gene lost 0 bases, with 4 bases spanning the gap. CDR1 is LGHNA, CDR2 YNFKEQ, per germline. CDR3 size: 13 residues. CDR3 sequence: CASSQGSSYEQYF. The CDR3, as DNA: TGTGCCAGCAGCCAAGGGAGCTCCTACGAGCAGTACTTC.

The chain is built from TRBV4-2 and TRBJ2-1, with a possible D match to TRBD2 (5 bases). Germline CDR1 LGHNA, CDR2 YNFKEQ. CDR3 size: 17 residues. Trimming removed 1 base from V and 1 base from J, with 14 bases in between. The DNA for the CDR3 is TGTGCCAGCAGCCAAGGGCCCGGAACTAGTTCCTACAATGAGCAGTTCTTC. Its translation is CASSQGPGTSSYNEQFF.

The CDR3, as DNA: TGCGCCAGCAGGCAAAGTTTGGTAAAGGGACTAGCTGCTACCTACGAGCAGTACTTC. As protein: CASRQSLVKGLAATYEQYF. This sequence joins TRBV4-1 and TRBJ2-7; 9 nucleotides align to TRBD2. Germline lookup yields CDR1 MGHRA and CDR2 YSYEKL. The CDR3 covers 19 residues. The ends lost 6 bases at V and 2 bases at J; junction bases unmatched: 20.

This chain connects TRBV7-9 to TRBJ1-2; D gene ambiguous. Germline V gives CDR1 SEHNR, CDR2 FQNEAQ (reference sequence). V lost 5 bases to trimming and J lost 2 bases, with 12 bases between them. CDR3 length equals 14 residues. CDR3: CASSLAGTNYGYTF. CDR3 sequence (DNA): TGTGCCAGCAGCCTCGCAGGAACGAACTATGGCTACACCTTC.

The rearrangement joins TRBV5-1 to TRBJ2-3; maybe TRBD2 (5 bases). The CDR3 runs 14 residues. V lost 0 bases and J lost 4, with 9 bases in between. Germline loops: CDR1 SGHRS, CDR2 YFSETQ. The CDR3 loop reads CASSLGLIADTQYF. The CDR3 DNA sequence: TGCGCCAGCAGCTTGGGACTAATAGCAGATACGCAGTATTTT.

The chain uses TRBV23-1 and TRBJ2-2; 8 bases line up with TRBD1. TRBV23-1 is known as an ORF, though its function is uncertain. The CDR3 covers 15 residues. V lost 8 bases, J lost 2 bases, and 7 bases stayed unmatched. The CDR3 sequence is CASLEQGDNTGELFF. Written as DNA, the CDR3 is TGCGCCAGCCTCGAACAGGGGGACAACACCGGGGAGCTGTTTTTT.

The chain joins TRBV2 to TRBJ2-7; perhaps TRBD2 as D (6 bases). The CDR3 runs 14 residues. V was pared by 3 bases and J by 6 bases, with 15 bases between. The germline V gene encodes CDR1 SNHLY and CDR2 FYNNEI. The CDR3 DNA sequence: TGTGCCAGCAGTGATTCGGGACGGGGGATCGAGCAGTACTTC. It yields the protein CASSDSGRGIEQYF.

The J gene is TRBJ2-3, the V gene TRBV2; 11 bases are shared with TRBD2. Germline V gene sequence: CDR1 SNHLY, CDR2 FYNNEI. The CDR3 length is 12 residues. V lost 3 bases to trimming and J lost 14 bases; unmatched junction nucleotides: 4. CDR3 in amino acids: CASSDPSGGPYF. The CDR3 DNA is TGTGCCAGCAGTGATCCTAGCGGGGGGCCGTATTTT.

The CDR3: CASSYDGPGSEAFF. The DNA of the CDR3 is TGTGCCAGCAGTTACGATGGCCCAGGTTCCGAAGCTTTCTTT. The chain combines TRBV6-5 with TRBJ1-1; D remains ambiguous. Germline values: CDR1 MNHEY, CDR2 SVGAGI. The V gene lost 2 bases and the J gene lost 8 bases, with 15 bases spanning the gap. This CDR3 has 14 amino acids.

This clone turned up a few times. The CDR3 loop reads CASREGNTGELFF. The CDR3 DNA follows: TGTGCCAGCAGGGAGGGGAACACCGGGGAGCTGTTTTTT. J is TRBJ2-2 and V is TRBV9; perhaps TRBD2 as D (6 bases). The CDR3 extends over 13 amino acids. The V end was cut by 5 bases, the J end by 1 base, with 6 bases between. Germline V gene data show CDR1 as SGDLS and CDR2 as YYNGEE.

The V and J genes are TRBV11-1 and TRBJ2-5; 10 bases agree with TRBD2. Germline V lookup: CDR1 SGHAT, CDR2 FQDESV (reference sequence). This CDR3 has 19 residues. With 2 bases clipped from V and 5 bases from J, the junction kept 17 bases outside the gene matches. CDR3 in amino acids: CASSLSGSGGPRGRETQYF. The DNA of the CDR3 is TGTGCCAGCAGCTTAAGTGGTAGCGGGGGGCCGCGAGGCAGGGAGACCCAGTACTTC.

This rearrangement joins TRBV7-2 to TRBJ2-2; perhaps TRBD2 as D (5 bases). The CDR3 length is 13 residues. Germline V gene sequence: CDR1 SGHTA, CDR2 FQGNSA. V lost 0 bases, J lost 8 bases, and 7 bases lay in between. The CDR3 DNA sequence: TGTGCCAGCAGCTTAGCGCGGACTGGGGAGCTGTTTTTT. Translating it yields CASSLARTGELFF. Full variable domain (missing parts from reference TRBV7-2 and TRBJ2-2): GAGVSQSPSNKVTEKGKDVELRCDPISGHTALYWYRQSLGQGLEFLIYFQGNSAPDKSGLPSDRFSAERTGGSVSTLTIQRTQQEDSAVYLCASSLARTGELFFGEGSRLTVL.

The J gene is TRBJ2-1, the V gene TRBV7-9, with 12 bases matching TRBD2. CDR1 and CDR2 (germline): SEHNR, FQNEAQ (reference sequence). The CDR3 runs to 16 residues. J gave up 3 bases and V 5 bases, and 5 bases lay outside the gene matches. CDR3 coding DNA: TGTGCCAGCAGCACGACTAGCGGGAGCCGCTACAATGAGCAGTTCTTC. Protein product: CASSTTSGSRYNEQFF.

The rearrangement links TRBV6-8 to TRBJ2-1; D possibly corresponds to TRBD1 (5 bases). The V end was cut by 2 bases, the J end by 5 bases, with 10 bases between. CDR3 length: 14 residues. Germline lookup yields CDR1 MNHGY and CDR2 SAAAGT. The CDR3 bases are TGTGCCAGCAGTTACAAGTGGGGCGACAATGAGCAGTTCTTC. Residues: CASSYKWGDNEQFF.

This clone has just one count. This sequence joins TRBV4-2 and TRBJ1-2, with D possibly matching TRBD1 (5 bases). There are 14 residues in the CDR3. The germline CDR1 and CDR2 sequences are LGHNA and YNFKEQ. V dropped 10 bases and J dropped 3 bases, with 18 bases sitting between them. The CDR3 nucleotides read TGTGCCACATTACCCAGTGGGGCGCACTATGGCTACACCTTC. It encodes CATLPSGAHYGYTF.

The rearrangement links TRBV6-1 to TRBJ1-4; D possibly corresponds to TRBD1 (6 bases). This CDR3 is 15 amino acids long. CDR1 is MNHNS and CDR2 is SASEGT in the germline V gene. Trimming pared 7 bases from V and 3 bases from J, leaving 15 bases between. CDR3 in amino acids: CASNWLTGSNEKLFF. CDR3 coding DNA: TGTGCCAGCAACTGGCTAACAGGGTCTAATGAAAAACTGTTTTTT.

V and J are TRBV5-1 and TRBJ2-1, with 7 nucleotides matching TRBD2. The ends lost 7 bases at V and 0 bases at J; junction bases unmatched: 7. The CDR3 totals 15 residues. From germline, CDR1 is SGHRS and CDR2 YFSETQ. In DNA, the CDR3 is TGCGCCAGCCAGGAGCGCGGGAGCTCCTACAATGAGCAGTTCTTC. It translates to CASQERGSSYNEQFF.

V usage is TRBV2 and J usage is TRBJ2-2; TRBD2 matches at 10 bases. CDR1 and CDR2 from the germline V gene are SNHLY and FYNNEI. The CDR3 runs to 14 residues. The J segment lost 0 bases and the V segment lost 10 bases, leaving 2 bases of the junction unmatched. CDR3 nucleotides: TGTGCCACAGGACTAGCGGCGAACACCGGGGAGCTGTTTTTT. This codes for CATGLAANTGELFF. Filled out from reference TRBV2 and TRBJ2-2, the complete variable domain reads EPEVTQTPSHQVTQMGQEVILRCVPISNHLYFYWYRQILGQKVEFLVSFYNNEISEKSEIFDDQFSVERPDGSNFTLKIRSTKLEDSAMYFCATGLAANTGELFFGEGSRLTVL.

The V gene is TRBV19, the J gene TRBJ1-6; 7 nucleotides align to TRBD1. Unmatched junction bases numbered 7, after V lost 3 bases and J lost 8 bases. This CDR3 is 15 amino acids long. Per germline, CDR1 LNHDA and CDR2 SQIVND (reference sequence). CDR3 region: CASSIQTGKDSPLHF. CDR3 coding DNA: TGTGCCAGTAGTATTCAGACAGGGAAGGATTCACCCCTCCACTTT.

This clone was seen a handful of times. This chain uses TRBV29-1 with TRBJ2-1; 9 nucleotides align to TRBD2. The CDR3 covers 14 residues. Trimming cost V 4 bases and J 10 bases; bases outside gene matches: 11. The germline gives CDR1 SQVTM, CDR2 ANQGSEA. The CDR3 spells CSVGRLAGDGEQFF. CDR3 coding DNA: TGCAGCGTTGGTCGATTAGCGGGAGATGGGGAGCAGTTCTTC.

The rearrangement uses TRBV27 and TRBJ2-3; D ambiguous. The V gene lost 5 bases and the J gene lost 4 bases, with 10 bases spanning the gap. CDR1 and CDR2 from the germline V gene are MNHEY and SMNVEV (reference sequence). The CDR3 has 13 amino acids. CDR3 region: CASSTKKPDTQYF. The CDR3 DNA sequence: TGTGCCAGCAGTACGAAGAAGCCAGATACGCAGTATTTT.

The chain combines TRBV19 with TRBJ1-1, with a weak D call TRBD1 (6 bases). This CDR3 contains 14 residues. V was cut by 5 bases and J by 0 bases, with 10 bases left in between. CDR1 is LNHDA and CDR2 is SQIVND in the germline V gene (reference sequence). The CDR3 region is CASSVRTVNTEAFF. CDR3 bases: TGTGCCAGTAGTGTCAGGACAGTGAACACTGAAGCTTTCTTT.

V gene TRBV7-2 combines with J gene TRBJ2-7; a possible D gene is TRBD1 (6 bases). Germline V lookup: CDR1 SGHTA, CDR2 FQGNSA. This CDR3 comprises 15 residues. Trimming took off 1 base at V and 7 bases at J, with 17 bases between the two ends. CDR3 in DNA: TGTGCCAGCAGCTTAGTCGGGACAACTCTAATAGAGCAGTACTTC. Translating it yields CASSLVGTTLIEQYF.